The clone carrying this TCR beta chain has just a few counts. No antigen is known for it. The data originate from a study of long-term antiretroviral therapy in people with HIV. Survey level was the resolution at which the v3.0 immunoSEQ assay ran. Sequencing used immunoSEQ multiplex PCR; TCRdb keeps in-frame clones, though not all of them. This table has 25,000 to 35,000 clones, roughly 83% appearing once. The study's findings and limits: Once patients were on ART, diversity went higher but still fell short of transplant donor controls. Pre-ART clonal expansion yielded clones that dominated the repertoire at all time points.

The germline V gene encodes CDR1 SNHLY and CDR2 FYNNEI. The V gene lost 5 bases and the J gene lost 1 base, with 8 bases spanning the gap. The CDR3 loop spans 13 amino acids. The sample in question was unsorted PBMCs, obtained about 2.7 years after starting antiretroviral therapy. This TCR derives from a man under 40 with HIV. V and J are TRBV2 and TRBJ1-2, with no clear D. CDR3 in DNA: TGTGCCAGCAGTCAGGACCTTAACTATGGCTACACCTTC. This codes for CASSQDLNYGYTF.